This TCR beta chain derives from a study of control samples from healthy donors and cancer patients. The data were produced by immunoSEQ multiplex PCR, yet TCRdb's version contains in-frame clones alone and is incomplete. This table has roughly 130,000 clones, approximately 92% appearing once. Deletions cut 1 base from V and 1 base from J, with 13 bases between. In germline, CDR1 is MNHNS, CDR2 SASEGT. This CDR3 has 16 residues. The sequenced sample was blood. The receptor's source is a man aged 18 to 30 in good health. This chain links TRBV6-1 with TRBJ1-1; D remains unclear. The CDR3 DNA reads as TGTGCCAGCAGTGAAGGAGGTTATGGAACGAACACTGAAGCTTTCTTT. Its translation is CASSEGGYGTNTEAFF.